Listed below are T cell receptor delta chains from one sample, sequenced in a study of gamma-delta T cells after stem cell transplantation. TCRdb re-processed the RT-PCR reads using CATT. The sample has about 5,400 delta-chain clones, roughly 10% seen once. The sequencing sample was made of gamma-delta T cells. Receptors originate from a human donor. It is not recorded whose cells these are; they may come from a transplant donor. Both conserved end residues are part of each CDR3. Fields, in order: J gene, V gene, D gene, clone size, CDR3 protein, CDR3 DNA. A D gene is named only where the DNA matches it firmly. A clone size is listed for some rows: how often the clone was seen (once, few, many), or a class if it is expanded.

TRDJ1	TRDV2	TRDD3	few	CACDTAGIRTDKLIF	TGTGCCTGTGACACCGCGGGGATACGAACCGATAAACTCATCTTT
TRDJ1	TRDV1	TRDD3	once	CALGELVATPLLAYWGIVAYTDKLIF	TGTGCTCTTGGAGAACTAGTAGCCACCCCCCTTCTTGCCTACTGGGGGATCGTAGCGTACACCGATAAACTCATCTTT
TRDJ1	TRDV2	TRDD3	large	CACDTVDTRNTDKLIF	TGTGCCTGTGACACCGTGGATACGCGGAACACCGATAAACTCATCTTT
TRDJ1	TRDV2	-	-	CACDTGPGLLYTDKLIF	TGTGCCTGTGACACCGGCCCTGGGTTACTGTACACCGATAAACTCATCTTT
TRDJ1	TRDV2	TRDD3	medium-sized	CACDRLGDTRDKLIF	TGTGCCTGTGACAGACTGGGGGATACGCGCGATAAACTCATCTTT
TRDJ1	TRDV2	-	few	CACNTVSWRGIDADKLIF	TGTGCCTGTAACACCGTTTCCTGGAGAGGGATAGACGCCGATAAACTCATCTTT
TRDJ1	TRDV2	TRDD3	-	CACDTLLGDTRGDKLIF	TGTGCCTGTGACACCTTGCTGGGGGACACGCGAGGCGATAAACTCATCTTT
TRDJ1	TRDV2	-	few	CARDTVARDGGTGKLIF	TGTGCCCGTGACACCGTTGCCCGAGATGGGGGTACTGGTAAACTCATCTTT
TRDJ1	TRDV2	TRDD3	-	CACDTVDLLGDSYDKLIF	TGTGCCTGTGACACGGTAGATCTACTGGGGGATAGCTACGATAAACTCATCTTT
TRDJ2	TRDV1	-	-	CALGERRIYGAAQLFF	TGTGCTCTTGGTGAACGCAGGATTTATGGGGCAGCACAACTCTTCTTT
TRDJ3	TRDV2	-	few	CACDTASFGGSSNTWDTRQMFF	TGTGCCTGTGACACCGCCTCTTTTGGGGGGTCCTCAAATACCTGGGACACCCGACAGATGTTTTTC
TRDJ3	TRDV2	TRDD3	few	CACDTEDFRGYKESSWDTRQMFF	TGTGCCTGTGACACCGAAGACTTTAGGGGATACAAGGAGAGCTCCTGGGACACCCGACAGATGTTTTTC
TRDJ1	TRDV2	TRDD3	-	CACDDWGMASDKLIF	TGTGCCTGTGATGACTGGGGGATGGCGTCCGATAAACTCATCTTT
TRDJ1	TRDV2	TRDD3	-	CACDPLGPLGDTATDKLIF	TGTGCCTGTGACCCCCTGGGACCACTGGGGGATACGGCCACCGATAAACTCATCTTT
TRDJ1	TRDV2	TRDD3	-	CACDTVTGGYGNTDKLIF	TGTGCCTGTGACACCGTGACTGGGGGATACGGCAACACCGATAAACTCATCTTT
TRDJ1	TRDV2	TRDD3	large	CACDVLGDPYTDKLIF	TGTGCCTGTGACGTACTGGGGGACCCTTACACCGATAAACTCATCTTT
TRDJ1	TRDV2	TRDD3	-	CACDSLNGLPHNCGIRTDKLIF	TGTGCCTGTGACAGTCTTAATGGGTTACCGCACAACTGTGGGATACGGACCGATAAACTCATCTTT
TRDJ3	TRDV2	TRDD3	-	CACDTRWLGDYSSWDTRQMFF	TGTGCCTGTGACACCAGATGGCTGGGGGACTACAGCTCCTGGGACACCCGACAGATGTTTTTC
TRDJ1	TRDV3	-	-	CAFTTPSSPTGELESDKLIF	TGTGCCTTTACCACCCCCTCTTCGCCGACGGGTGAATTAGAATCCGATAAACTCATCTTT
TRDJ1	TRDV2	TRDD3	-	CACDTVATGGYESTDKLIF	TGTGCCTGTGACACCGTGGCTACTGGGGGATACGAATCTACCGATAAACTCATCTTT
TRDJ3	TRDV2	-	few	CACDTGLDLNWDTRQMFF	TGTGCCTGTGACACCGGCCTGGATCTGAACTGGGACACCCGACAGATGTTTTTC
TRDJ1	TRDV2	TRDD3	few	CACDILGDFSDKLIF	TGTGCCTGTGACATCCTGGGGGATTTCTCCGATAAACTCATCTTT
TRDJ1	TRDV2	TRDD3	few	CACDLLGDTDTDKLIF	TGTGCCTGTGATTTACTGGGGGATACTGACACCGATAAACTCATCTTT
TRDJ1	TRDV2	TRDD3	-	CACDLLGDTLKGDTDKLIF	TGTGCCTGTGACCTACTGGGGGATACGCTTAAGGGGGACACCGATAAACTCATCTTT
TRDJ1	TRDV2	TRDD3	medium-sized	CACDTVRAGGLTDKLIF	TGTGCCTGTGACACCGTGAGGGCTGGGGGCCTCACCGATAAACTCATCTTT
TRDJ1	TRDV3	TRDD3	-	CAFPGGVLSVLGDSKSDKLIF	TGTGCCTTTCCGGGGGGGGTCCTTTCGGTACTGGGGGATAGTAAGAGCGATAAACTCATCTTT
TRDJ1	TRDV2	TRDD3	few	CACDTLGDTSIDKLIF	TGTGCCTGTGACACGCTGGGGGATACTTCCATCGATAAACTCATCTTT
TRDJ1	TRDV2	TRDD3	few	CACDTVLGDTRVTDKLIF	TGTGCCTGTGACACCGTACTGGGGGATACGCGAGTCACCGATAAACTCATCTTT
TRDJ1	TRDV2	TRDD3	few	CACDTLTGGYGPPSRTDKLIF	TGTGCCTGTGACACCCTTACTGGGGGATACGGGCCTCCTTCGAGAACCGATAAACTCATCTTT
TRDJ3	TRDV1	-	-	CALGPFPGASSWDTRQMFF	TGTGCCCTTGGGCCCTTTCCTGGGGCCAGCTCCTGGGACACCCGACAGATGTTTTTC
TRDJ1	TRDV2	TRDD3	few	CACDSIVLGDSTDKLIF	TGTGCCTGTGACTCCATAGTACTGGGGGATTCCACCGATAAACTCATCTTT
TRDJ1	TRDV2	TRDD3	-	CACDTLLGDTQSDAGRYTDKLIF	TGTGCCTGTGACACCTTACTGGGGGATACGCAAAGTGATGCGGGACGGTACACCGATAAACTCATCTTT
TRDJ1	TRDV1	TRDD3	-	CALGKGFLLGDMGPLDKLIF	TGTGCTCTTGGGAAAGGGTTCCTACTGGGGGATATGGGCCCCCTCGATAAACTCATCTTT
TRDJ1	TRDV2	TRDD3	medium-sized	CACDTVGTSGGYAVYTDKLIF	TGTGCCTGTGACACCGTTGGTACTTCTGGGGGATACGCGGTGTACACCGATAAACTCATCTTT
TRDJ1	TRDV2	-	-	CACDTVLGPPDPGREEADKLIF	TGTGCCTGTGACACCGTACTGGGCCCGCCAGACCCGGGACGGGAGGAGGCCGATAAACTCATCTTT
TRDJ1	TRDV2	TRDD3	few	CACDTLITGGEYTDKLIF	TGTGCCTGTGACACCCTTATAACTGGGGGAGAGTACACCGATAAACTCATCTTT
TRDJ1	TRDV3	TRDD2	few	CASPAFLRPTDKLIF	TGTGCCTCACCGGCCTTCCTACGGCCCACCGATAAACTCATCTTT
TRDJ1	TRDV2	TRDD3	medium-sized	CACDPLLGDASTDKLIF	TGTGCCTGTGACCCCTTACTGGGGGACGCGTCCACCGATAAACTCATCTTT
TRDJ1	TRDV2	-	few	CACDTVPQSYTDKLIF	TGTGCCTGTGACACCGTACCTCAATCGTACACCGATAAACTCATCTTT
TRDJ1	TRDV2	-	once	CACDTVTRRREYTDKLIF	TGTGCCTGTGACACCGTGACCCGCAGGCGGGAATACACCGATAAACTCATCTTT
TRDJ1	TRDV2	TRDD3	medium-sized	CACDTVGGYSGKLIF	TGTGCCTGTGACACCGTTGGGGGATACTCGGGTAAACTCATCTTT
TRDJ2	TRDV2	TRDD3	-	CACDTVPGDTPALTAQLFF	TGTGCCTGTGACACCGTACCGGGGGATACCCCCGCTTTGACAGCACAACTCTTCTTT
TRDJ1	TRDV2	TRDD3	few	CACDTLLGDTLTDKLIF	TGTGCCTGTGACACGCTCCTGGGGGATACCCTAACCGATAAACTCATCTTT
TRDJ3	TRDV2	TRDD3	-	CACDTGGYWDTRQMFF	TGTGCCTGTGACACTGGGGGATACTGGGACACCCGACAGATGTTTTTC
TRDJ1	TRDV2	TRDD3	medium-sized	CACDTVLDGGYKPQLIF	TGTGCCTGTGACACCGTTTTGGATGGGGGATACAAGCCTCAACTCATCTTT
TRDJ1	TRDV2	TRDD3	large	CACDTVGLGDTGDTDKLIF	TGTGCCTGTGACACCGTGGGACTGGGGGATACGGGCGACACCGATAAACTCATCTTT